This T cell receptor beta chain was obtained from a study of regulatory T cells in long-lasting Graves disease. Overall study findings and caveats: Persistent disease preferred TRBV28, TRBJ1-2 and TRBJ2-5.

A note on this clonotype: Its cognate antigen is unknown. Since a much larger clone is just one base distant, this may be a read error.

Sample time point: newly diagnosed GD, antithyroid drugs for less than 3 months. Extracted RNA from PBMCs served as the source of the TCR library. The CDR3 has 13 residues. Germline V CDR1 and CDR2: GTSNPN, SVGIG (reference sequence). Sequencing libraries for TCR beta were prepared with iRepertoire HTBI primers and Arm-PCR of CDR3 regions. A single record per CDR3 protein comes from TCRdb applying MiXCR to the multiplex PCR reads. This table holds approximately 480,000 distinct CDR3 sequences, about 16% found once. This sample was shared with a second study, whose subject was T cells in Graves' hyperthyroidism and ophthalmopathy.

The input for sequencing was peripheral blood mononuclear cells (PBMCs), taken at new diagnosis, from a patient treated with antithyroid drugs. This rearrangement joins TRBV30 to TRBJ2-7; no clear D gene. This clonotype originated in a man aged 35 to 55 with Graves disease. The CDR3 spells CARSEAKAWGQYF. The CDR3 region has the DNA TGTGCCCGGAGTGAGGCAAAGGCCTGGGGGCAGTACTTC.